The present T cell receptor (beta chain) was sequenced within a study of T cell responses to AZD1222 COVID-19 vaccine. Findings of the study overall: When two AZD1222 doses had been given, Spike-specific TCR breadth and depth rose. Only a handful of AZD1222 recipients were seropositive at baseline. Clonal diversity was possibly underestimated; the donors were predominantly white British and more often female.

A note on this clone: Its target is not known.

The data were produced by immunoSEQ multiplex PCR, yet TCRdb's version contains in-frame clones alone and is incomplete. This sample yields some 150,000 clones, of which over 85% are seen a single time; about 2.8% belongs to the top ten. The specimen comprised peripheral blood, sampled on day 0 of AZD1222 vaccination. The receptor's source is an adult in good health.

This CDR3 reads CAWKGSFDASTDTQYF. DNA of the CDR3: TGTGCCTGGAAAGGAAGCTTTGATGCTAGCACAGATACGCAGTATTTT. V usage is TRBV30 and J usage is TRBJ2-3; D is unresolved. The CDR3 is made up of 16 amino acids. Germline CDR1 GTSNPN, CDR2 SVGIG (reference sequence). V shed 4 bases and J shed 0 bases, with 17 bases lying between them. Supplemented by reference TRBV30 and TRBJ2-3, the full variable domain reads SQTIHQWPATLVQPVGSPLSLECTVEGTSNPNLYWYRQAAGRGLQLLFYSVGIGQISSEVPQNLSASRPQDRQFILSSKKLLLSDSGFYLCAWKGSFDASTDTQYFGPGTRLTVL.